The 21 T cell receptor beta chains reported below all come from one sample, sequenced in a study of shared clonotypes between healthy human individuals. TCRdb's copy holds only in-frame clones and misses some; the assay was immunoSEQ multiplex PCR. Counted here are 1.4 million or so clones, roughly 98.5% occurring once; the ten biggest clones make up approximately 0.4%. The specimen was naive CD4+ T cells sorted from blood. Subset here: CD45RA+ positively selected. The receptors come from a man aged 25 to 45 in good health.

The V gene is TRBV4-1, the J gene TRBJ2-7, with D perhaps TRBD1 (6 bases). Germline values: CDR1 MGHRA, CDR2 YSYEKL. V was cut by 7 bases and J by 2 bases, with 15 bases left in between. The CDR3 length is 14 residues. The CDR3: CASTRTVATYEQYF. The DNA of the CDR3 is TGCGCCAGCACCCGGACAGTGGCTACCTACGAGCAGTACTTC.

The chain links TRBV7-8 to TRBJ1-4; TRBD1 matches at 7 bases. Germline values: CDR1 SGHVS, CDR2 FQNEAQ. V lost 4 bases and J lost 4; bases outside the gene matches: 6. The CDR3 is 15 residues long. For the CDR3, the DNA is TGTGCCAGCAGCTCCCCCGGGGACAGTAATGAAAAACTGTTTTTT. Translation gives CASSSPGDSNEKLFF. The variable domain in full, with the rest retrieved from reference TRBV7-8 and TRBJ1-4, is GAGVSQSPRYKVAKRGQDVALRCDPISGHVSLFWYQQALGQGPEFLTYFQNEAQLDKSGLPSDRFFAERPEGSVSTLKIQRTQQEDSAVYLCASSSPGDSNEKLFFGSGTQLSVL.

The chain recombines TRBV7-6 with TRBJ2-2; 10 bases are a match to TRBD2. After removal of 5 bases from V and 6 bases from J, the junction contained 9 bases not matched to a gene. This CDR3 region has 16 residues. The germline gives CDR1 SGHVS, CDR2 FNYEAQ. In DNA, the CDR3 is TGTGCCAGCAGCCCGGGACTAGCGATTCAGGCCGGGGAGCTGTTTTTT. It encodes CASSPGLAIQAGELFF.

DNA for the CDR3: TGTGCCAGCAGCTTGTTCCTAGCGGGAGCAATATTAAACTACGAGCAGTACTTC. The encoded protein is CASSLFLAGAILNYEQYF. This chain uses TRBV5-6 with TRBJ2-7; 10 nucleotides agree with TRBD2. The CDR3 sequence is 18 residues long. The germline CDR1 and CDR2 sequences are SGHDT and YYEEEE. The J segment lost 3 bases and the V segment lost 1 base, leaving 13 bases of the junction unmatched.

CDR3 sequence: CASSQGGAYEQYF. The CDR3 DNA is TGCGCCAGCAGCCAAGGGGGAGCGTACGAGCAGTACTTC. The chain links TRBV4-1 to TRBJ2-7, with a possible D match to TRBD2 (5 bases). Looked up from germline, CDR1 is MGHRA and CDR2 is YSYEKL. The CDR3 has 13 residues. V was pared by 1 base and J by 4 bases, with 8 bases between.

The V gene is TRBV11-2, the J gene TRBJ2-7; D not certain. CDR3 length equals 13 residues. Germline V CDR1 and CDR2: SGHAT, FQNNGV. V was clipped by 4 bases and J by 2 bases, with 9 bases between them. The CDR3 DNA reads as TGTGCCAGCAGCTCGGGCAGACCCTACGAGCAGTACTTC. Protein sequence: CASSSGRPYEQYF.

The chain carries TRBV4-1 and TRBJ1-2; D uncertain. CDR1 is MGHRA and CDR2 is YSYEKL in the germline V gene. CDR3 length: 16 amino acids. The V end lost 2 bases, the J end lost 1 base, and 14 bases lay between the germline ends. CDR3 amino acids: CASSQFGQDLNYGYTF. CDR3 bases: TGCGCCAGCAGCCAATTCGGGCAGGATCTTAACTATGGCTACACCTTC.

The V and J genes are TRBV7-6 and TRBJ2-7; 7 nucleotides line up with TRBD1. J was trimmed by 3 bases and V by 5 bases; bases with no gene match: 7. From germline, CDR1 is SGHVS and CDR2 FNYEAQ. The CDR3 spans 14 residues. CDR3 DNA sequence: TGTGCCAGCAGCCCCCGACAGGGAAACTACGAGCAGTACTTC. It translates to CASSPRQGNYEQYF.

The gene calls are TRBV7-6 and TRBJ1-4, with D perhaps TRBD1 (5 bases). V dropped 2 bases and J dropped 7 bases, with 14 bases sitting between them. Germline-derived CDR1 and CDR2 are SGHVS and FNYEAQ. CDR3 length equals 15 residues. DNA for the CDR3: TGTGCCAGCAGCTTACGGCGGGGCCTTACTGAAAAACTGTTTTTT. Encoded protein: CASSLRRGLTEKLFF.

As concerns this clone: The junction departs from germline at one end; a sequencing error may be responsible. V and J are TRBV7-2 and TRBJ2-6; 7 bases align to TRBD1. This CDR3 is built from 16 residues. Germline lookup yields CDR1 SGHTA and CDR2 FQGNSA. CDR3 DNA sequence: TGTGTCAGCAGCAAAACAGGGGCCTCTGGGGCCAACGTCCTGACTTTC. Translating it yields CVSSKTGASGANVLTF.

V and J are TRBV19 and TRBJ2-2; no reliable D call. V lost 5 bases and J lost 7, with 5 bases in between. Germline loops: CDR1 LNHDA, CDR2 SQIVND (reference sequence). The CDR3 contains 11 residues. The CDR3 reads CASSEIGELFF. In DNA, the CDR3 is TGTGCCAGTAGTGAAATCGGGGAGCTGTTTTTT.

This chain connects TRBV5-4 to TRBJ2-1, with 9 bases matching TRBD2. The CDR3 is made up of 17 amino acids. Trimming removed 4 bases from V and 7 bases from J; junction bases left unmatched: 15. Germline lookup yields CDR1 SGHNT and CDR2 YYREEE (reference sequence). In DNA, the CDR3 is TGTGCCAGCAGCCTCGGCGGGGCGGGAGGGGTCAGGAATGAGCAGTTCTTC. Translated: CASSLGGAGGVRNEQFF.

The gene calls are TRBV5-1 and TRBJ1-4, with D unclear. V lost 1 base, J lost 3 bases, and 7 bases lay in between. CDR1 SGHRS and CDR2 YFSETQ come from the germline V gene. CDR3 size: 14 residues. CDR3 coding DNA: TGCGCCAGCAGCTTGTTGGGCGCTAATGAAAAACTGTTTTTT. It yields the protein CASSLLGANEKLFF.

This clone was observed once. The gene calls are TRBV10-2 and TRBJ2-2, with 8 bases aligning to TRBD1. The CDR3 spans 13 residues. Unmatched junction bases numbered 5, after V lost 8 bases and J lost 6 bases. Germline values: CDR1 WSHSY, CDR2 SAAADI. The CDR3 sequence: CASRRGLSGELFF. As DNA, the CDR3 is TGCGCCAGCCGCAGGGGGCTCTCCGGGGAGCTGTTTTTT.

As for this clone: Other DNA sequences in the same sample also yield this CDR3. The genes are TRBV28 and TRBJ2-7; possible D gene TRBD2, 6 bases. V was clipped by 6 bases and J by 6 bases, with 12 bases between them. The V gene's germline CDR1 is MDHEN and CDR2 SYDVKM. CDR3 size: 12 residues. CDR3 nucleotide sequence: TGTGCCAGCAGCTCCGGGGGTAGCGAGCAGTACTTC. The encoded protein is CASSSGGSEQYF.

Concerning this clone itself: Other DNA sequences from this sample encode an identical CDR3 as well. V gene TRBV29-1 combines with J gene TRBJ2-6, with a possible D match to TRBD2 (5 bases). This CDR3 contains 14 residues. CDR1 is SQVTM, CDR2 ANQGSEA, per germline. Deletions cut 3 bases from V and 3 bases from J, with 9 bases between. CDR3 loop: CSVDRGNGANVLTF. CDR3 coding DNA: TGCAGCGTTGATCGGGGAAATGGGGCCAACGTCCTGACTTTC.

The chain recombines TRBV28 with TRBJ2-5; the D gene is possibly TRBD1 (5 bases). CDR1 MDHEN and CDR2 SYDVKM come from the germline V gene. Deletions cut 4 bases from V and 2 bases from J, with 14 bases between. This CDR3 is built from 15 residues. The CDR3 is CASSSSDRYQETQYF. The CDR3 nucleotides are TGTGCCAGCAGTTCCTCCGACAGATATCAAGAGACCCAGTACTTC.

The gene calls are TRBV5-1 and TRBJ2-5, with TRBD1 identical over 7 bases. Germline V lookup: CDR1 SGHRS, CDR2 YFSETQ. The CDR3 has 14 residues. With 2 bases clipped from V and 5 bases from J, the junction kept 6 bases outside the gene matches. Here the CDR3 reads CASSLTDRRETQYF. CDR3 coding DNA: TGCGCCAGCAGCTTAACGGACAGGCGGGAGACCCAGTACTTC.

The chain employs TRBV7-3 and TRBJ2-1; D is tentatively TRBD1 or TRBD2 (6 bases each). V was trimmed by 5 bases and J by 5 bases, leaving 22 bases between them. This CDR3 has 17 residues. Looked up from germline, CDR1 is SGHTA and CDR2 is FQGTGA. Here the CDR3 DNA reads TGTGCCAGCAGCCCACGATCGATTGGGGGGCGTGACAATGAGCAGTTCTTC. This translates into CASSPRSIGGRDNEQFF.

In its sample, this clone was seen once. The CDR3 loop is CASSRNRGGSYEQYF. CDR3 coding DNA: TGTGCCAGCAGCCGAAACAGGGGAGGGTCCTACGAGCAGTACTTC. The chain recombines TRBV7-2 with TRBJ2-7; D could derive from TRBD1 or TRBD2 (7 bases each). Trimming took off 5 bases at V and 1 base at J, with 15 bases between the two ends. Looked up from germline, CDR1 is SGHTA and CDR2 is FQGNSA. The CDR3 consists of 15 residues.

This chain links TRBV5-4 with TRBJ2-3; TRBD2 matches 10 bases. The V gene's germline CDR1 is SGHNT and CDR2 YYREEE (reference sequence). With V trimmed by 0 bases and J by 3 bases, 4 bases remained unmatched. This CDR3 comprises 16 residues. The CDR3 region is CASSLGLAGVTDTQYF. The CDR3 DNA reads as TGTGCCAGCAGCTTGGGTCTAGCGGGAGTGACAGATACGCAGTATTTT.